Sequencing of this T cell receptor beta chain was carried out in a study of CD8 T cells in ankylosing spondylitis. General study points: Among TCR beta sequences, a motif of under ten highly homologous variants appeared characteristic of ankylosing spondylitis blood. In peripheral blood, disease-linked CD8+ clones occurred at relatively low frequencies. The study looked at matched synovial fluid samples from ankylosing spondylitis patients. Disease-linked clones were reported to be significantly enriched there.

V lost 3 bases, J lost 1 base, and 9 bases stayed unmatched. CDR1 DFQATT and CDR2 SNEGSKA come from the germline V gene (reference sequence). The CDR3 sequence is 16 residues long. To note about this clonotype: What it binds is not known.

TCRdb used MiXCR to reprocess the 5' RACE reads, holding one entry per CDR3 protein. The sample records 700,000 to 1,000,000 distinct CDR3 sequences, 12% being singletons. V usage is TRBV20-1 and J usage is TRBJ2-7; 10 bases fit TRBD1. Sequencing was carried out using blood, either unsorted or a sorted T cell fraction (not recorded which). This receptor was identified in a male donor with ankylosing spondylitis. CDR3 amino acids: CSASQGEDRGSYEQYF. The CDR3 DNA sequence: TGCAGTGCTAGTCAGGGGGAGGACAGGGGGTCCTACGAGCAGTACTTC.